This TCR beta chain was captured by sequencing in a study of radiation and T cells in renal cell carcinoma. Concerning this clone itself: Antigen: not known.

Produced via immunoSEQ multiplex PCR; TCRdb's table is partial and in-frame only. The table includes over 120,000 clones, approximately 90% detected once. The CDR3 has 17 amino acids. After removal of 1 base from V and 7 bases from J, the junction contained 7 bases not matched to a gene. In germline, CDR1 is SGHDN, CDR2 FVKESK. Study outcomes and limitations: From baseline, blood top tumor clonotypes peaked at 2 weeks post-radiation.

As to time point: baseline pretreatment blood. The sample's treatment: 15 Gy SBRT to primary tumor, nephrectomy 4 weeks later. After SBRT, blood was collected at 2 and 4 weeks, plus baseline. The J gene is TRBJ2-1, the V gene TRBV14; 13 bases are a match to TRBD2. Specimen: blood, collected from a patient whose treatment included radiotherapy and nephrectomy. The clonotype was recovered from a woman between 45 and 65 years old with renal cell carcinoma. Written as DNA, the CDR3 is TGTGCCAGCAGCCAAGGACTAGCGGGGGGTTTAAGGAATGAGCAGTTCTTC. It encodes CASSQGLAGGLRNEQFF.